This TCR beta chain came from a study of PD-1 blockade in classical Hodgkin lymphoma. Whole-study results and caveats: At C4D1, TCR diversity had climbed significantly for CD4+ cells, though not for CD8+ cells. Newly diagnosed patients reportedly had lower baseline TCR diversity than healthy donors.

There are a few counts of this clone. Its antigen is not identified. Every patient had relapsed following autologous stem cell transplantation, and cohorts differed in brentuximab vedotin exposure. The V and J ends lost 2 bases and 2 bases respectively, with 10 bases between them. CDR1 is SGHAT and CDR2 is FQNNGV in the germline V gene. This CDR3 has 15 residues. The method was immunoSEQ multiplex PCR; TCRdb's version includes in-frame clones alone and lacks a portion of them. The table includes more than 10,000 clones, roughly 81% detected once. The sample in question was peripheral blood mononuclear cells (PBMCs), obtained at baseline. The chain couples TRBV11-2 to TRBJ1-5; the D gene is possibly TRBD1 (6 bases). The TCR comes from a human donor with classical Hodgkin lymphoma. The CDR3, as DNA: TGTGCCAGCAGCTTAAGGGCAGGGGGCAATCAGCCCCAGCATTTT. Protein product: CASSLRAGGNQPQHF.